This TCR beta chain emerged from a study of a mutant IDH1 vaccine in newly diagnosed glioma. Clones were read by immunoSEQ multiplex PCR, and TCRdb kept only the in-frame ones, dropping some. In the table there are around 60,000 clones, 75% to 95% of which are singletons. Trimming shortened V by 1 base and J by 5 bases, and 9 bases separated the two germline ends. This CDR3 is built from 13 residues. Germline V gene data show CDR1 as SGHDT and CDR2 as YYEEEE. Regarding time point: baseline, week 1 (first vaccination visit). Treatment given: pre-vaccination baseline after standard-of-care therapy. This sample comprised PBMCs, obtained from a glioma patient treated with radiotherapy, temozolomide or both. V is TRBV5-6 and J is TRBJ1-1; D call uncertain. The sequence was collected from a man aged 50 to 59 with glioma. The CDR3 DNA sequence: TGTGCCAGCAGCTTGTCCCGGTGGACTGAAGCTTTCTTT. Translated: CASSLSRWTEAFF.